This T cell receptor (beta chain) is drawn from a study of blood T cell repertoires in COVID-19 (dated by TCRdb to about 2020). Describing the broader study: Collaborator samples came from the United States, Italy and Spain and covered acute and convalescent phases of COVID-19. The prospective study material was composed of cDNA or gDNA derived from T cells, B-cell-depleted T cells, or PBMCs. Deeply sampled blood TCRbeta repertoires from subjects exposed to, actively infected with, or recovered from COVID-19 were included in the dataset. The repertoires were released in a freely available public database intended as a resource for research on the immune response to SARS-CoV-2. Samples came from the ongoing ImmuneRACE study (first 160 participants) plus 1,254 subjects from 6 global collaborators. Sample metadata almost always included a de-identified subject ID, COVID-19 status, age in years and sex. Where available, HLA class I and class II types were obtained from metadata supplied by the sample provider rather than from assay-based typing.

This clone was counted once. Its antigen remains unidentified. Base quality data are lacking; no much larger clone is found one base away. Overall study results and their limits: Clinical and demographic metadata were provided uncurated, with the amount varying by source and participant.

As encoded in the germline V gene (reference sequence), CDR1 is LGHDT while CDR2 is YNNKEL. The CDR3 runs 20 amino acids, cysteine and phenylalanine included. Only the CDR3 DNA stays, 60 bases, in frame from base 1. V loses 3 bases at its end and J loses 3 bases; junction bases beyond the gene matches: 17. Participants in the prospective study were enrolled through a virtual design, were aged 18 to 89 years, and lived in 24 United States geographic areas. Cohort assignment in the prospective study relied on participant-reported clinical history from a screening survey and a study questionnaire. A participant counted as exposed if, within 2 weeks of entering the study, that participant had been in contact with someone who had a PCR-confirmed or clinician-diagnosed COVID-19 case. In the prospective study, mobile phlebotomists collected whole blood, serum and a nasopharyngeal or oropharyngeal swab from each participant. Over a roughly 2-month period, participants in the prospective study had the option of providing additional blood draws and questionnaires. Blood samples from the prospective study were shipped frozen or at room temperature prior to DNA extraction.

TCRbeta CDR3 regions were amplified from genomic DNA by means of the immunoSEQ Assay, a bias-controlled multiplex PCR. Per the source publication's procedure: Within the assay, amplification of reference gene primers was used to estimate how many nucleated cells each sample contained. To quantify the absolute abundance of each unique TCRbeta CDR3 rearrangement, sequence reads were collapsed and filtered. Productive Simpson clonality was computed per sample as the square root of Simpson's diversity index over productive rearrangements. Held by TCRdb, this immuneACCESS table contains in-frame sequences only and omits some clones. Under half of the omission traces to an unresolved V gene where checked; the cause of the rest is unknown. That table supplies the V and J calls and clone size; D and trimming were determined from the DNA. In this sample the table shows 150,000 to 200,000 clones, roughly 84% of which occur a single time. The ten largest account for 3% to 3.5% of the sample.

This clonotype originated in a woman younger than 45 who had been exposed to COVID-19. The sequencing sample was made of PBMCs or T cells enriched from blood (not recorded which). The chain is encoded by TRBV3-1 (or the pseudogene TRBV3-2) joined to TRBJ2-3; TRBD2 lines up with 11 middle nucleotides. The CDR3 protein is CASSQEAIAGGPMETDTQYF. The sequenced DNA: TGTGCCAGCAGCCAGGAAGCGATAGCGGGGGGGCCAATGGAAACAGATACGCAGTATTTT.